Listed below are T cell receptor beta chains from one sample, sequenced in a study of blood T cell repertoires in COVID-19. TCRdb's copy holds only in-frame clones and misses some; the assay was immunoSEQ multiplex PCR. The table has more than 120,000 clones, 75% to 90% seen once. The sequencing input was peripheral blood. The receptors shown here come from a man between 50 and 59 years old who had recovered from COVID-19. CDR3s include the opening cysteine and the closing phenylalanine or tryptophan. D genes are given only for firm matches. A row's size may be missing; if present it is once, few, many or a size class.

j_gene: TRBJ1-2; v_gene: TRBV12-3/TRBV12-4; abundance: -; d_gene: -; CDR3nt: TGTGCCAGCATGGGCACAAATAATGGCTACACCTTC; CDR3aa: CASMGTNNGYTF
j_gene: TRBJ1-3; v_gene: TRBV7-9; abundance: -; d_gene: -; CDR3nt: TGTGCCTCCCTCCTTGACAGCTCTGGAAACACCATATATTTT; CDR3aa: CASLLDSSGNTIYF
j_gene: TRBJ2-5; v_gene: TRBV7-6; abundance: once; d_gene: -; CDR3nt: TGTGCCAGCAGCTTAGTATGGCAGGGTGTTGAGACCCAGTACTTC; CDR3aa: CASSLVWQGVETQYF
j_gene: TRBJ2-7; v_gene: TRBV5-1; abundance: many; d_gene: -; CDR3nt: TGCGCCAGCAGCTTGGATATGGGCGGACTCTCCTACGAGCAGTACTTC; CDR3aa: CASSLDMGGLSYEQYF
j_gene: TRBJ2-1; v_gene: TRBV6-5; abundance: -; d_gene: TRBD2; CDR3nt: TGTGCCAGCAGTTACGAGGCGGGGGGCTACAATGAGCAGTTCTTC; CDR3aa: CASSYEAGGYNEQFF
j_gene: TRBJ1-2; v_gene: TRBV29-1; abundance: -; d_gene: -; CDR3nt: TGCAGCACCGGACAGACGGCGAACTATGGCTACACCTTC; CDR3aa: CSTGQTANYGYTF
j_gene: TRBJ2-5; v_gene: TRBV4-2; abundance: -; d_gene: TRBD2; CDR3nt: TGTGCCAGCAGCAACTTAGCGGGGGGGCATGAGACCCAGTACTTC; CDR3aa: CASSNLAGGHETQYF
j_gene: TRBJ1-2; v_gene: TRBV9; abundance: -; d_gene: TRBD1; CDR3nt: TGTGCCAGCACCAGGGACAGGGAAAACTATGGCTACACCTTC; CDR3aa: CASTRDRENYGYTF
j_gene: TRBJ1-4; v_gene: TRBV24-1; abundance: -; d_gene: -; CDR3nt: TGTGCCACCAGTGATTTGCACAGGCGGAATGAAAAACTGTTTTTT; CDR3aa: CATSDLHRRNEKLFF
j_gene: TRBJ1-1; v_gene: TRBV5-6; abundance: few; d_gene: -; CDR3nt: TGTGCCAGCAGCTTGGTCGGTGGTCAGGGGAGTCGTTCTGAAGCTTTCTTT; CDR3aa: CASSLVGGQGSRSEAFF
j_gene: TRBJ1-2; v_gene: TRBV19; abundance: -; d_gene: TRBD1; CDR3nt: TGTGCCAGTAGTATGGGGACAGGGGTTCAGGGCTATGGCTACACCTTC; CDR3aa: CASSMGTGVQGYGYTF
j_gene: TRBJ1-6; v_gene: TRBV7-6; abundance: few; d_gene: -; CDR3nt: TGTGCCAGCAGCTCGTTGGCTGGAGGGAATTCACCCCTCCACTTT; CDR3aa: CASSSLAGGNSPLHF
j_gene: TRBJ1-4; v_gene: TRBV7-2; abundance: -; d_gene: TRBD1; CDR3nt: TGTGCCAGCAGCTCCAACAGGGGGCCTTATGAAAAACTGTTTTTT; CDR3aa: CASSSNRGPYEKLFF
j_gene: TRBJ2-7; v_gene: TRBV7-8; abundance: -; d_gene: TRBD1; CDR3nt: TGTGCCAGCAGCTTCCGGACAGGGGTGAGCTCCTACGAGCAGTACTTC; CDR3aa: CASSFRTGVSSYEQYF
j_gene: TRBJ1-1; v_gene: TRBV10-2; abundance: few; d_gene: TRBD1; CDR3nt: TGCGCCAGCAGCGAGGACAGGTATTCAGCTTTCTTT; CDR3aa: CASSEDRYSAFF
j_gene: TRBJ2-3; v_gene: TRBV3-1/TRBV3-2; abundance: -; d_gene: -; CDR3nt: TGTGCCAGCAGCCAAGATCCACTTCTGGGCACGCAGTATTTT; CDR3aa: CASSQDPLLGTQYF
j_gene: TRBJ2-7; v_gene: TRBV4-3; abundance: -; d_gene: TRBD1; CDR3nt: TGCGCCAGCAGCCAGTACAGGGGGCCCTACGAGCAGTACTTC; CDR3aa: CASSQYRGPYEQYF